The next 29 T cell receptor beta chains were all read from a single sample in a study of cytomegalovirus exposure and HLA in healthy donors. Produced via immunoSEQ multiplex PCR; TCRdb's table is partial and in-frame only. This sample has about 63,000 clones, with about 95% found just once. What was sequenced was PBMCs. The receptors come from a woman aged 18-29 years in good health and CMV-seropositive.

V and J are TRBV4-1 and TRBJ1-5, with TRBD1 identical over 10 bases. The CDR3 has 15 amino acids. After removal of 1 base from V and 6 bases from J, the junction contained 3 bases not matched to a gene. The germline V gene has CDR1 MGHRA and CDR2 YSYEKL. CDR3 DNA: TGCGCCAGCAGCCAAGGGGACAGGGGTGGTCAGCCCCAGCATTTT. It yields the protein CASSQGDRGGQPQHF.

The V and J genes are TRBV9 and TRBJ2-1; 7 bases line up with TRBD1. The germline gives CDR1 SGDLS, CDR2 YYNGEE. After removal of 0 bases from V and 1 base from J, the junction contained 4 bases not matched to a gene. The length of the CDR3 is 16 residues. The DNA of the CDR3 is TGTGCCAGCAGCGTAGTGACAGGGTCTTCCTACAATGAGCAGTTCTTC. Translated, it gives CASSVVTGSSYNEQFF.

The J gene is TRBJ2-3, the V gene TRBV2, with 9 nucleotides matching TRBD1. Losses at the gene ends were 4 bases for V and 1 base for J; bases not matched to a gene: 3. CDR3 length: 15 amino acids. Germline CDR1 reads SNHLY; CDR2 reads FYNNEI. Here the CDR3 DNA reads TGTGCCAGCAGTGTGGACAGGGGACGCACAGATACGCAGTATTTT. Translated: CASSVDRGRTDTQYF.

J is TRBJ2-3 and V is TRBV27, with TRBD2 as a possible D gene (6 bases). Trimming stripped 6 bases from V and 3 bases from J, with 22 bases between. Germline V lookup: CDR1 MNHEY, CDR2 SMNVEV (reference sequence). The CDR3 has 17 amino acids. The CDR3 reads CASRATGLLNPTDTQYF. CDR3 coding DNA: TGTGCCAGCAGGGCAACGGGACTCCTAAACCCTACAGATACGCAGTATTTT.

V and J are TRBV2 and TRBJ2-1; D is perhaps TRBD2 (6 bases). The CDR3 sequence is 14 residues long. The germline gives CDR1 SNHLY, CDR2 FYNNEI. V dropped 5 bases and J dropped 0 bases, with 8 bases sitting between them. DNA for the CDR3: TGTGCCAGCAGTAGGAGGGGCTCCTACAATGAGCAGTTCTTC. It encodes CASSRRGSYNEQFF.

The J gene is TRBJ2-7, the V gene TRBV6-6; no reliable D call. Trimming removed 8 bases at V and 5 bases at J, with 10 bases between. The germline V gene encodes CDR1 MNHNY and CDR2 SVGAGI (reference sequence). The CDR3 contains 11 residues. CDR3 in DNA: TGTGCCAGCTCGCCCAGTCACGAGCAGTACTTC. Protein product: CASSPSHEQYF.

This clone was seen once. The chain has TRBV11-3 and TRBJ2-1; no clear D. Germline assignment: CDR1 SGHNT and CDR2 YENEEA. CDR3 size: 13 residues. Trimming left V 5 bases short and J 4 bases short, with 9 bases between. The CDR3 nucleotides read TGTGCCAGCAGCATAGGGCCTTACAATGAGCAGTTCTTC. Translated, it gives CASSIGPYNEQFF.

V and J are TRBV15 and TRBJ1-2; 10 positions agree with TRBD1. The CDR3 extends over 16 amino acids. V trimming: 0 bases; J trimming: 6 bases; junction bases outside the gene matches: 7. CDR1 and CDR2 (germline): LNHNV, YYDKDF (reference sequence). The CDR3 loop reads CATSRETAGTGDGYTF. The CDR3 DNA is TGTGCCACCAGCAGAGAAACCGCAGGGACAGGGGATGGCTACACCTTC.

This clone was recorded once. The CDR3 DNA is TGCGCCAGCAGCAGCACCGGGACAGGGACCTACGAGCAGTACTTC. Protein sequence: CASSSTGTGTYEQYF. This chain connects TRBV5-1 to TRBJ2-7; the match to TRBD1 covers 9 bases. With V trimmed by 4 bases and J by 2 bases, 7 bases remained unmatched. Germline CDR1 and CDR2: SGHRS and YFSETQ. The CDR3 totals 15 residues. Combining the CDR3 with reference TRBV5-1 and TRBJ2-7 gives the whole variable domain KAGVTQTPRYLIKTRGQQVTLSCSPISGHRSVSWYQQTPGQGLQFLFEYFSETQRNKGNFPGRFSGRQFSNSRSEMNVSTLELGDSALYLCASSSTGTGTYEQYFGPGTRLTVT.

The chain carries TRBV4-2 and TRBJ1-1; D uncertain. Per germline, CDR1 LGHNA and CDR2 YNFKEQ. This CDR3 has 14 residues. V was clipped by 4 bases and J by 3 bases, with 12 bases between them. CDR3 sequence (DNA): TGTGCCAGCAGCCGCAACCCCGGGTACACTGAAGCTTTCTTT. Translated, it gives CASSRNPGYTEAFF.

This chain uses TRBV2 with TRBJ2-5; 8 bases line up with TRBD2. Germline lookup yields CDR1 SNHLY and CDR2 FYNNEI. Trimming removed 7 bases from V and 5 bases from J; junction bases left unmatched: 9. The CDR3 runs 14 residues. The CDR3 here is CASKAGASQETQYF. The CDR3 nucleotides are TGTGCCAGCAAAGCGGGAGCGTCGCAGGAGACCCAGTACTTC. Supplemented by reference TRBV2 and TRBJ2-5, the full variable domain reads EPEVTQTPSHQVTQMGQEVILRCVPISNHLYFYWYRQILGQKVEFLVSFYNNEISEKSEIFDDQFSVERPDGSNFTLKIRSTKLEDSAMYFCASKAGASQETQYFGPGTRLLVL.

The J gene is TRBJ2-2, the V gene TRBV5-1; 16 bases map to TRBD2. J lost 4 bases, V lost 0 bases, and 3 bases had no gene match. The germline gives CDR1 SGHRS, CDR2 YFSETQ. The CDR3 runs 18 residues. The CDR3 sequence: CASSLEGLAGGSTGELFF. The CDR3 DNA reads as TGCGCCAGCAGCTTGGAGGGACTAGCGGGAGGGAGCACCGGGGAGCTGTTTTTT.

In this sample, this clone turned up once. This chain connects TRBV19 to TRBJ2-2; D is undetermined. From germline, CDR1 is LNHDA and CDR2 SQIVND (reference sequence). This CDR3 has 14 residues. Trimming removed 3 bases at V and 3 bases at J, with 8 bases between. CDR3 region: CASSIGDYTGELFF. CDR3 nucleotide sequence: TGTGCCAGTAGTATCGGTGACTACACCGGGGAGCTGTTTTTT.

The chain is built from TRBV2 and TRBJ1-1; no clear D. The CDR3 has 19 amino acids. Trimming shortened V by 11 bases and J by 2 bases, and 33 bases separated the two germline ends. Germline V gene sequence: CDR1 SNHLY, CDR2 FYNNEI. The CDR3 nucleotides read TGTGCCGGACTAGTCGATGGACCGGAGGAGGTAGAAGGAAACACTGAAGCTTTCTTT. Residues: CAGLVDGPEEVEGNTEAFF. Combining the CDR3 with reference TRBV2 and TRBJ1-1 gives the whole variable domain EPEVTQTPSHQVTQMGQEVILRCVPISNHLYFYWYRQILGQKVEFLVSFYNNEISEKSEIFDDQFSVERPDGSNFTLKIRSTKLEDSAMYFCAGLVDGPEEVEGNTEAFFGQGTRLTVV.

This clone has a handful of counts. The V and J genes are TRBV28 and TRBJ2-7; TRBD2 aligns across 7 bases. The CDR3 runs to 15 residues. Germline loops: CDR1 MDHEN, CDR2 SYDVKM. Trimming removed 5 bases from V and 3 bases from J; junction bases left unmatched: 10. The CDR3 nucleotides are TGTGCCAGCAGTCCGGGGGGAGGGGATCTCTACGAGCAGTACTTC. Its protein is CASSPGGGDLYEQYF.

The chain uses TRBV5-5 and TRBJ1-5; 8 bases map to TRBD1. The CDR3 sequence is 15 residues long. J gave up 6 bases and V 0 bases, and 5 bases lay outside the gene matches. Germline CDR1 is SGHKS and CDR2 is YYEKEE (reference sequence). CDR3 amino acids: CASSLAGQGFQPQHF. The CDR3 DNA is TGTGCCAGCAGCTTGGCCGGACAGGGCTTTCAGCCCCAGCATTTT.

The chain is built from TRBV7-8 and TRBJ1-5, with D possibly being TRBD1 (5 bases). Trimming took 1 base from V and 5 from J, leaving 12 bases between them. The germline CDR1 and CDR2 sequences are SGHVS and FQNEAQ. This CDR3 has 15 residues. The CDR3 DNA sequence: TGTGCCAGCAGCTTAGATCCAGGGAGGGATCAGCCCCAGCATTTT. This sequence encodes CASSLDPGRDQPQHF. Full variable domain (outside the CDR3, taken from reference TRBV7-8 and TRBJ1-5): GAGVSQSPRYKVAKRGQDVALRCDPISGHVSLFWYQQALGQGPEFLTYFQNEAQLDKSGLPSDRFFAERPEGSVSTLKIQRTQQEDSAVYLCASSLDPGRDQPQHFGDGTRLSIL.

V usage is TRBV6-1 and J usage is TRBJ1-5; 10 bases agree with TRBD1. Losses at the gene ends were 2 bases for V and 0 bases for J; bases not matched to a gene: 13. The CDR3 is made up of 20 amino acids. Germline CDR1 MNHNS, CDR2 SASEGT. CDR3: CASSERYWDRGTYSNQPQHF. DNA of the CDR3: TGTGCCAGCAGTGAACGTTACTGGGACAGGGGTACGTATAGCAATCAGCCCCAGCATTTT.

The chain is built from TRBV2 and TRBJ1-1; D may be TRBD1 (6 bases). The CDR3 runs to 12 residues. V was clipped by 3 bases and J by 10 bases, with 12 bases between them. Germline V gives CDR1 SNHLY, CDR2 FYNNEI. CDR3 DNA: TGTGCCAGCAGTGATGGCCGAGGGGGAGCTTTCTTT. This codes for CASSDGRGGAFF.

The rearrangement uses TRBV11-3 and TRBJ2-1; 12 bases fit TRBD1. The CDR3 covers 17 residues. Trimming removed 5 bases from V and 9 bases from J; junction bases left unmatched: 14. Germline lookup yields CDR1 SGHNT and CDR2 YENEEA. Here the CDR3 reads CASSQESGQGAWGEQFF. CDR3 sequence (DNA): TGTGCCAGCAGCCAGGAATCGGGACAGGGGGCTTGGGGTGAGCAGTTCTTC.

The rearrangement joins TRBV6-6 to TRBJ2-1; tentative D call: TRBD2 (5 bases). Germline CDR1 MNHNY, CDR2 SVGAGI (reference sequence). The CDR3 has 15 residues. The V end was cut by 2 bases, the J end by 3 bases, with 11 bases between. DNA of the CDR3: TGTGCCAGCAGTTACGGGGAGACTCTCTACAATGAGCAGTTCTTC. This gives the protein CASSYGETLYNEQFF.

The chain links TRBV5-4 to TRBJ2-5; possible D gene TRBD2, 7 bases. This CDR3 has 15 amino acids. V was cut by 5 bases and J by 4 bases, with 18 bases left in between. CDR1 is SGHNT and CDR2 is YYREEE in the germline V gene (reference sequence). CDR3 sequence (DNA): TGTGCCAGCAGTCTGGGAGGGGGGGCCGGAGAGACCCAGTACTTC. It specifies CASSLGGGAGETQYF.

The chain combines TRBV19 with TRBJ1-5; D perhaps matches TRBD1 (6 bases). CDR3 length: 18 amino acids. V lost 1 base and J 0 bases, leaving 16 bases between the germline ends. Germline V lookup: CDR1 LNHDA, CDR2 SQIVND (reference sequence). The DNA for the CDR3 is TGTGCCAGTAGTATAGGTCGACAGGTTGGGTATAGCAATCAGCCCCAGCATTTT. It is translated as CASSIGRQVGYSNQPQHF.

The gene calls are TRBV9 and TRBJ2-5; 8 positions match TRBD2. The CDR3 length is 18 residues. Per germline, CDR1 SGDLS and CDR2 YYNGEE. V lost 0 bases, J lost 0 bases, and 10 bases stayed unmatched. CDR3 in DNA: TGTGCCAGCAGCGTAGAAGGTAGCGGGAACTGGTACCAAGAGACCCAGTACTTC. Protein product: CASSVEGSGNWYQETQYF.

This clone occurred once. The V and J genes are TRBV6-1 and TRBJ2-7, with a possible D match to TRBD1 (5 bases). Between the trimmed V and J ends, which lost 0 bases and 2 bases, there was a span of 14 bases. Germline V CDR1 and CDR2: MNHNS, SASEGT. This CDR3 has 16 amino acids. CDR3 DNA sequence: TGTGCCAGCAGTGAAGCCAGGGCGTCTGTGGCCTACGAGCAGTACTTC. It specifies CASSEARASVAYEQYF.

V is TRBV28 and J is TRBJ2-3; D remains unclear. V was pared by 6 bases and J by 1 base, with 11 bases between. From germline, CDR1 is MDHEN and CDR2 SYDVKM. This CDR3 spans 14 amino acids. The chain's CDR3 is CASSRNSGTDTQYF. The CDR3 nucleotides read TGTGCCAGCAGCCGCAACTCCGGCACAGATACGCAGTATTTT.

The chain has TRBV19 and TRBJ1-4, with a weak D call TRBD1 (5 bases). Looked up from germline, CDR1 is LNHDA and CDR2 is SQIVND (reference sequence). Trimming removed 3 bases from V and 0 bases from J, with 17 bases in between. The CDR3 has 18 amino acids. DNA for the CDR3: TGTGCCAGTAGTATCCAGGGCAGCACGCTTGCAACTAATGAAAAACTGTTTTTT. It encodes CASSIQGSTLATNEKLFF.

The chain combines TRBV5-1 with TRBJ1-1; TRBD1 agrees at 8 bases. The CDR3 runs to 15 residues. The V gene's germline CDR1 is SGHRS and CDR2 YFSETQ. Losses at the gene ends were 4 bases for V and 4 bases for J; bases not matched to a gene: 9. CDR3 sequence reads: CASSASTGVRTEAFF. Written as DNA, the CDR3 is TGCGCCAGCAGCGCCTCGACAGGGGTTCGCACTGAAGCTTTCTTT.

V is TRBV6-6 and J is TRBJ1-1; the D gene is possibly TRBD1 (6 bases). The CDR3 has 15 amino acids. Trimming cost V 5 bases and J 1 base, with 14 bases left between them. The germline CDR1 and CDR2 sequences are MNHNY and SVGAGI (reference sequence). The CDR3 DNA is TGTGCCAGCAGTGATACAGGGCCGGGGAACACTGAAGCTTTCTTT. This translates into CASSDTGPGNTEAFF.